This T cell receptor (beta chain) stems from a study of cytomegalovirus exposure and HLA in healthy donors. Study findings and constraints: Presence/absence analyses rested on an assumption that sequencing depth was roughly uniform across donors.

PCR amplification relied on 60 Vbeta primers (plus 13 Jbeta primers). The table came from immunoSEQ multiplex PCR; TCRdb's copy has only in-frame clones and leaves some out. This table holds 150,000 to 200,000 clones, approximately 80% found once. The CDR3 covers 15 residues. Trimming removed 0 bases at V and 1 base at J, with 10 bases between. The germline V gene encodes CDR1 SGHRS and CDR2 YFSETQ. Notes on this clone: The antigen remains undetermined.

The chain couples TRBV5-1 to TRBJ2-5; D is undetermined. The TCR comes from a woman aged 40 to 55 in good health and CMV-seronegative. The specimen was PBMCs. The CDR3 DNA reads TGCGCCAGCAGCTTGGTCCCACAGACCCAAGAGACCCAGTACTTC. Amino acids: CASSLVPQTQETQYF.